This entry is about one TCR beta chain. No antigen is known for it. This specimen belongs to a study of monozygotic twins with inflammatory bowel disease. General study points: Inverse Simpson values showed less TCRbeta diversity in IBD patients than in their healthy co-twins. Among patients, repertoires may have gained variability from differing immunosuppressive treatments. Especially with disease activity, IBD patients shared fewer clonotypes with others than healthy twins did.

Germline CDR1 is SGHRS and CDR2 is YFSETQ. CDR3 length: 12 amino acids. TCRalpha and TCRbeta cDNA was put through two nested PCRs of roughly 16 and 10 cycles. Each CDR3 protein gets one entry in TCRdb, which reprocessed the 5' RACE reads and gives no DNA. The table gives 150,000 to 200,000 distinct CDR3 sequences; the top ten clones make up approximately 3% of it. Sequenced: blood. The rearrangement uses TRBV5-1 and TRBJ1-1; the D gene TCRdb calls, TRBD1, cannot be checked with no DNA. The clonotype originates from a human donor with ulcerative colitis or Crohn's disease, or a healthy co-twin of an affected twin (not recorded which). CDR3 residues: CASSLTGGEAFF.